This TCR beta chain was sequenced in a study of T-cell reconstitution after alpha-beta-depleted transplantation in children. Findings of the study overall: T-cell numbers and diversity one year post-transplant derived largely from freshly generated T cells.

The table lists this clonotype with a few counts. Its specificity is not known. Germline loops: CDR1 DFQATT, CDR2 SNEGSKA (reference sequence). V lost 3 bases, J lost 4 bases, and 13 bases lay in between. The CDR3 extends over 14 amino acids. Unique molecular identifiers were incorporated when the TCRbeta library was constructed. TCRdb re-called the PCR reads with MiXCR, one entry per CDR3 protein. Among about 200,000 distinct CDR3 sequences listed, roughly 8.3% were seen once. The TCR was taken from a male patient between 2 and 15 years old who had a stem cell transplant for acute myeloid leukemia, so the T cells may come from the graft donor. The sample in question was PBMCs, mostly from graft donor cells, obtained 360 days after TCRalphabeta/CD19-depleted stem cell transplant. The V call is TRBV20-1, the J call TRBJ2-1; D is perhaps TRBD2 (6 bases). This chain's CDR3 is CSASRDSRYNEQFF. The DNA for the CDR3 is TGCAGTGCTAGCCGGGACTCCAGATACAATGAGCAGTTCTTC.